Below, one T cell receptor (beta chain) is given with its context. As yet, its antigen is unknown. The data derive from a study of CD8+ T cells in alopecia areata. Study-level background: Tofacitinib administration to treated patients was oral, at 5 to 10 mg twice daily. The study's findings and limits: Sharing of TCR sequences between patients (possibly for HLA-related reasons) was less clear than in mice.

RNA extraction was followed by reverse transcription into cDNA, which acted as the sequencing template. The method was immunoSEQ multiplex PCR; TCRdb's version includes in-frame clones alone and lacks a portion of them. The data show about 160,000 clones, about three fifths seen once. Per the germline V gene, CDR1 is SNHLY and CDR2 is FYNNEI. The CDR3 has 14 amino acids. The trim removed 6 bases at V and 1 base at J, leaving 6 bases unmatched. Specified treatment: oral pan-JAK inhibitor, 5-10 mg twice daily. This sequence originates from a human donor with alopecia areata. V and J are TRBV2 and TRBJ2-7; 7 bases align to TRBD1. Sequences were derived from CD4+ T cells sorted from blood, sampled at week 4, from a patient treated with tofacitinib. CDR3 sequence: CASRFNRGSYEQYF. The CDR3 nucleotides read TGTGCCAGCAGATTTAACAGGGGATCCTACGAGCAGTACTTC.